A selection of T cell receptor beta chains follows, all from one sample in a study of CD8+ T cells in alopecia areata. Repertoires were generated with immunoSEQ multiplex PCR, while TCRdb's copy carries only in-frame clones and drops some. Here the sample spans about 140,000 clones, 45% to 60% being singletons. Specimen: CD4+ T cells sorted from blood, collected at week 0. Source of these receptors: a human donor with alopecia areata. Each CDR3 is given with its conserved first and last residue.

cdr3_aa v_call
CASSIGPSSPNYGYTF TRBV19
CASSGLEINEQFF TRBV4-2
CASSLNGGLGIGNEQYF TRBV5-1
CSVEPSGANVLTF TRBV29-1
CASSQDGSPQETQYF TRBV4-3
CSVSTGGADTQYF TRBV29-1
CASSRAGDQPQHF TRBV7-9
CAIRQDLSAETQYF TRBV10-3
CSAILGLSSYEQYF TRBV29-1
CASSTEGAVNTEAFF TRBV11-1
CASSARAGKSAFF TRBV9
CASSLGGGYTF TRBV5-6
CASRPTGGEQETQYF TRBV2
CAWSSLGNQPQHF TRBV30
CATTSGRQRETQYF TRBV15
CATSRRDSGYGYTF TRBV15
CASGVPSSYNEQFF TRBV2
CSVEKVVLAGQFF TRBV29-1
CSVGRTGSQETQYF TRBV29-1
CASSFVAVSGEQYF TRBV5-1
CASSQEIGGGWYNEQFF TRBV14
CAWGGQTFQPQHF TRBV30
CASSLDGVRRTDTQYF TRBV5-1
CSGHTGAGGSDTQYF TRBV29-1
CASSPWTGGTKNIQYF TRBV7-2
CASSLGQRLQEKLFF TRBV5-1
CASSLVVNDRQGDGYTF TRBV7-2
CASSDRGWGVGYTF TRBV2
CSVDRANDGYTF TRBV29-1